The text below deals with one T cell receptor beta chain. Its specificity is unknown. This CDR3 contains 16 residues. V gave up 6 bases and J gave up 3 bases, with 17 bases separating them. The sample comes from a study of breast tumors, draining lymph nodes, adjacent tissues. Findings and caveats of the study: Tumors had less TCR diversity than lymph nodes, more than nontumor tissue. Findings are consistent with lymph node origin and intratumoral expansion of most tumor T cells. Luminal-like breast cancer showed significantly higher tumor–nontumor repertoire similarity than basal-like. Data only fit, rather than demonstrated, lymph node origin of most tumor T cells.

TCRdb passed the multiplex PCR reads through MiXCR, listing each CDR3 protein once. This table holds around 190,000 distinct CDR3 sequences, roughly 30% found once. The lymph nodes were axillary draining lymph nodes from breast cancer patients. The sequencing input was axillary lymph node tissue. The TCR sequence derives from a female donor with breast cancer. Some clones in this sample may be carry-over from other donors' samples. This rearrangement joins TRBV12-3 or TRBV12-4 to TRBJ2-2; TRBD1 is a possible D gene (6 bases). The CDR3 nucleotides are TGTGCCAGCAGGAATTCAGGGGCTGCGGACACCGGGGAGCTGTTTTTT. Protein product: CASRNSGAADTGELFF.